The 29 T cell receptor beta chains reported below all come from one sample, sequenced in a study of T cells in Graves' hyperthyroidism and ophthalmopathy. RNA transcripts were the template for amplifying TCR beta CDR3 regions. Researchers ran a first-round RT-PCR on the TCR CDR3 using the HTBI primer set. TCRdb passed the multiplex PCR reads through MiXCR, listing each CDR3 protein once. This table holds 300,000 to 450,000 distinct CDR3 sequences, about 15% found once. The sample comprised blood. These receptors were taken from a woman aged 25-40 years with Graves' hyperthyroidism that later progressed to Graves' ophthalmopathy.

Ten or more counts support this clonotype. This rearrangement joins TRBV7-3 to TRBJ2-3; TRBD2 matches 13 bases. CDR1 and CDR2 from the germline V gene are SGHTA and FQGTGA. J was trimmed by 8 bases and V by 6 bases; bases with no gene match: 14. The CDR3 is 17 amino acids. The CDR3 reads CASRQIPGTSGNGTQYF. Written as DNA, the CDR3 is TGTGCCAGCAGACAAATACCCGGGACTAGCGGGAATGGTACGCAGTATTTT.

This clonotype was counted between two and nine times. J is TRBJ1-4 and V is TRBV4-1, with D hard to call. Germline V CDR1 and CDR2: MGHRA, YSYEKL. The ends were cut back, 1 base at V and 4 bases at J, with 7 bases in the middle. The CDR3 is 14 amino acids. The CDR3 bases are TGCGCCAGCAGCCAAGGTCAGGTTAATGAAAAACTGTTTTTT. As protein: CASSQGQVNEKLFF.

This clonotype occurred a few times. The rearrangement joins TRBV18 to TRBJ1-1; D is perhaps TRBD1 (6 bases). The CDR3 runs to 13 residues. Germline assignment: CDR1 KGHSH and CDR2 LQKENI. Between the trimmed V and J ends, which lost 6 bases and 4 bases, there was a span of 12 bases. The CDR3 sequence is CASSSRDTTEAFF. Written as DNA, the CDR3 is TGTGCCAGCTCGTCCCGGGACACCACTGAAGCTTTCTTT.

V is TRBV10-3 and J is TRBJ2-3; 7 positions agree with TRBD1. The germline CDR1 and CDR2 sequences are ENHRY and SYGVKD. Losses at the gene ends were 3 bases for V and 0 bases for J; bases not matched to a gene: 6. The CDR3 loop spans 16 amino acids. The CDR3: CAISDDRARSTDTQYF. The CDR3 nucleotides are TGTGCCATCAGTGACGACAGGGCGAGGAGCACAGATACGCAGTATTTT.

This clonotype was observed at least ten times. CDR3 DNA: TGTGCCAGCAGCTTTTTAGGGAGGGGGGACATTCAGTACTTC. Translated: CASSFLGRGDIQYF. This rearrangement joins TRBV7-2 to TRBJ2-4; tentative D call: TRBD2 (7 bases). Trimming took off 3 bases at V and 8 bases at J, with 14 bases between the two ends. The germline V gene has CDR1 SGHTA and CDR2 FQGNSA. The CDR3 has 14 residues.

V and J are TRBV7-9 and TRBJ2-1; D may be TRBD2 (6 bases). Trimming removed 6 bases at V and 5 bases at J, with 14 bases between. CDR1 is SEHNR, CDR2 FQNEAQ, per germline (reference sequence). The CDR3 totals 14 residues. Here the CDR3 reads CASRTGGPDNEQFF. CDR3 sequence (DNA): TGTGCCAGCAGAACCGGAGGGCCAGACAATGAGCAGTTCTTC.

This clonotype appeared a few times. The chain uses TRBV20-1 and TRBJ2-3; 7 bases are shared with TRBD2. The CDR3 totals 16 residues. Germline CDR1 is DFQATT and CDR2 is SNEGSKA (reference sequence). J gave up 1 base and V 0 bases, and 7 bases lay outside the gene matches. The CDR3 DNA sequence: TGCAGTGCTAGAGATGAATGGGAGGGCGGCACAGATACGCAGTATTTT. The encoded protein is CSARDEWEGGTDTQYF.

This clonotype was detected many times. This chain joins TRBV27 and TRBJ2-7, with 9 bases aligning to TRBD2. Germline loops: CDR1 MNHEY, CDR2 SMNVEV (reference sequence). V gave up 7 bases and J gave up 3 bases; unmatched junction bases: 7. The CDR3 length is 14 residues. The CDR3 loop is CASKGLASIYEQYF. CDR3 bases: TGTGCCAGCAAAGGACTAGCGTCTATCTACGAGCAGTACTTC.

The CDR3 reads CASRTQYSNQPQHF. CDR3 nucleotides: TGTGCCAGCCGGACCCAATATAGCAATCAGCCCCAGCATTTT. V usage is TRBV6-2 or TRBV6-3 and J usage is TRBJ1-5, with D hard to call. The ends were cut back, 8 bases at V and 0 bases at J, with 11 bases in the middle. Germline loops: CDR1 MNHEY, CDR2 SVGEGT. The CDR3 extends over 14 amino acids.

This clonotype was counted many times. V and J are TRBV19 and TRBJ2-1; tentatively, D is TRBD2 (6 bases). Germline CDR1 LNHDA, CDR2 SQIVND (reference sequence). This CDR3 region has 17 residues. Trimming stripped 6 bases from V and 5 bases from J, with 23 bases between. The CDR3 DNA reads TGTGCCAGTAGACTTGGGACCCAGCGGGCCCTACACAATGAGCAGTTCTTC. Amino acid sequence: CASRLGTQRALHNEQFF. The full variable domain, with the rest looked up from reference TRBV19 and TRBJ2-1, is DGGITQSPKYLFRKEGQNVTLSCEQNLNHDAMYWYRQDPGQGLRLIYYSQIVNDFQKGDIAEGYSVSREKKESFPLTVTSAQKNPTAFYLCASRLGTQRALHNEQFFGPGTRLTVL.

This clonotype has at least ten counts. J is TRBJ1-2 and V is TRBV6-5, with TRBD1 identical over 10 bases. This CDR3 is 14 amino acids long. Losses at the gene ends were 2 bases for V and 7 bases for J; bases not matched to a gene: 4. Germline V gives CDR1 MNHEY, CDR2 SVGAGI. CDR3 residues: CASSYGTGAFGYTF. As DNA, the CDR3 is TGTGCCAGCAGTTACGGGACAGGGGCTTTTGGCTACACCTTC.

This clonotype was seen a handful of times. V gene TRBV6-1 combines with J gene TRBJ2-7; either TRBD1 or TRBD2 may fit D (6 bases each). This CDR3 has 14 amino acids. V shed 2 bases and J shed 3 bases, with 11 bases lying between them. Germline V CDR1 and CDR2: MNHNS, SASEGT. DNA of the CDR3: TGTGCCAGCAGTGAAACTCGGGGGCACTACGAGCAGTACTTC. Its protein product is CASSETRGHYEQYF.

The chain is built from TRBV20-1 and TRBJ1-5; the D is unclear. Germline CDR1 reads DFQATT; CDR2 reads SNEGSKA (reference sequence). CDR3 length equals 14 residues. The germline V and J ends were trimmed by 3 bases and 3 bases, with 12 bases remaining between them. The CDR3 sequence is CSASPNGVNQPQHF. The CDR3 region has the DNA TGCAGTGCTAGTCCCAACGGTGTCAATCAGCCCCAGCATTTT.

V usage is TRBV29-1 and J usage is TRBJ1-2; D not certain. The germline V gene has CDR1 SQVTM and CDR2 ANQGSEA. V was trimmed by 4 bases and J by 6 bases, leaving 9 bases between them. The CDR3 has 11 amino acids. The CDR3 DNA is TGCAGCGTTGGGATTGAGGATGGCTACACCTTC. Translating gives CSVGIEDGYTF.

In its sample, this clonotype was seen a few times. The germline gene is not matched at one end of the junction; a read error may be the cause. V gene TRBV30 combines with J gene TRBJ2-7, with 7 bases aligning to TRBD2. CDR1 and CDR2 from the germline V gene are GTSNPN and SVGIG (reference sequence). This CDR3 comprises 14 residues. CDR3 in DNA: TGTGCCTGGAGTGTACTAGCGAGCTCCTACGGGCAGTACTTC. Its translation is CAWSVLASSYGQYF.

This clonotype was seen at least ten times. The chain employs TRBV6-2 or TRBV6-3 and TRBJ2-7, with 7 bases fitting TRBD1. Trimming at V came to 6 bases and at J to 6 bases, leaving 5 bases not matched to a gene. The CDR3 contains 12 residues. Germline lookup yields CDR1 MNHEY and CDR2 SVGEGT. For the CDR3, the DNA is TGTGCCAGCAGGACAGGGTCGAGCGAGCAGTACTTC. This translates into CASRTGSSEQYF.

Notes on this clonotype: With a much larger clone just one base away, this may be a read error. The CDR3 DNA follows: TGCAGCGTTGAAGGTGGCGGGGGAACTGAAGCTTTCTTT. Translated, it gives CSVEGGGGTEAFF. The rearrangement joins TRBV29-1 to TRBJ1-1; a possible D gene is TRBD1 (5 bases). The CDR3 runs 13 residues. The V end lost 1 base, the J end lost 5 bases, and 11 bases lay between the germline ends. Germline assignment: CDR1 SQVTM and CDR2 ANQGSEA.

The V call is TRBV4-1, the J call TRBJ1-2; D remains ambiguous. V lost 0 bases to trimming and J lost 7 bases, with 12 bases between them. CDR1 and CDR2 from the germline V gene are MGHRA and YSYEKL. The CDR3 is made up of 14 amino acids. CDR3 in amino acids: CASSQEADLFGYTF. CDR3 nucleotides: TGCGCCAGCAGCCAAGAAGCGGACCTCTTTGGCTACACCTTC.

The table lists this clonotype with many counts. This chain uses TRBV11-1 with TRBJ2-3, with a possible D match to TRBD2 (5 bases). V was cut by 0 bases and J by 6 bases, with 13 bases left in between. The CDR3 spans 15 residues. Germline CDR1 SGHAT, CDR2 FQDESV (reference sequence). CDR3 loop: CASSLADPRGDTQYF. As DNA, the CDR3 is TGTGCCAGCAGCTTAGCAGATCCTAGAGGGGATACGCAGTATTTT. Full variable domain (missing parts from reference TRBV11-1 and TRBJ2-3): EAEVAQSPRYKITEKSQAVAFWCDPISGHATLYWYRQILGQGPELLVQFQDESVVDDSQLPKDRFSAERLKGVDSTLKIQPAELGDSAMYLCASSLADPRGDTQYFGPGTRLTVL.

This clonotype occurred many times. The gene calls are TRBV12-3 or TRBV12-4 and TRBJ2-3, with a tentative D call TRBD1 (5 bases). The CDR3 runs to 15 residues. The ends were cut back, 8 bases at V and 3 bases at J, with 18 bases in the middle. DNA of the CDR3: TGTGCCAGCTTTTTAGGGGAAAAGTTAACAGATACGCAGTATTTT. As protein: CASFLGEKLTDTQYF.

There are a few counts of this clonotype. The chain joins TRBV19 to TRBJ2-1; D is perhaps TRBD2 (5 bases). Germline V gives CDR1 LNHDA, CDR2 SQIVND (reference sequence). The CDR3 is 13 amino acids. The germline V and J ends were trimmed by 10 bases and 10 bases, with 20 bases remaining between them. The CDR3 sequence: CATAMTTIGEQFF. The CDR3 coding sequence is TGTGCCACCGCCATGACTACCATCGGGGAGCAGTTCTTC.

This clonotype was seen ten or more times. The chain uses TRBV24-1 and TRBJ2-7; perhaps TRBD2 as D (6 bases). Looked up from germline, CDR1 is KGHDR and CDR2 is SFDVKD. V was clipped by 5 bases and J by 5 bases, with 9 bases between them. The CDR3 contains 12 residues. This chain's CDR3 is CATSGGGNEQYF. The CDR3 DNA follows: TGTGCCACCAGTGGGGGAGGCAACGAGCAGTACTTC.

The chain joins TRBV4-2 to TRBJ2-7; D could derive from TRBD1 or TRBD2 (5 bases each). Germline assignment: CDR1 LGHNA and CDR2 YNFKEQ. The CDR3 length is 11 residues. V lost 6 bases to trimming and J lost 6 bases, with 9 bases between them. In nucleotides, the CDR3 is TGTGCCAGCAGGAGGGACGGCGAGCAGTACTTC. Translated, it gives CASRRDGEQYF.

The J gene is TRBJ2-7, the V gene TRBV4-1; tentatively, D is TRBD2 (5 bases). Germline CDR1 and CDR2: MGHRA and YSYEKL. The CDR3 is 15 amino acids. Trimming pared 0 bases from V and 4 bases from J, leaving 13 bases between. In nucleotides, the CDR3 is TGCGCCAGCAGCCAAGATAGCAGGCCGGGGTACGAGCAGTACTTC. Translation: CASSQDSRPGYEQYF.

In this sample, this clonotype turned up many times. J is TRBJ1-4 and V is TRBV19, with a weak D call TRBD1 (6 bases). Germline lookup yields CDR1 LNHDA and CDR2 SQIVND (reference sequence). Trimming removed 9 bases from V and 0 bases from J, with 14 bases in between. The CDR3 runs to 15 residues. This CDR3 is CASGGHLTTNEKLFF. The CDR3 nucleotides read TGTGCCAGCGGGGGACATTTAACAACTAATGAAAAACTGTTTTTT.

This clonotype was seen many times. V usage is TRBV18 and J usage is TRBJ1-4; D ambiguous. V was pared by 3 bases and J by 8 bases, with 7 bases between. Germline CDR1 is KGHSH and CDR2 is LQKENI. CDR3 length: 12 residues. The CDR3 DNA follows: TGTGCCAGCTCACCCCCCCAGGAAAAACTGTTTTTT. This encodes CASSPPQEKLFF.

This clonotype showed up just a few times. V and J are TRBV19 and TRBJ1-6; D gene unclear. The CDR3 is made up of 12 amino acids. Germline CDR1 reads LNHDA; CDR2 reads SQIVND (reference sequence). V was cut by 2 bases and J by 8 bases, with 4 bases left in between. CDR3 region: CASSITDSPLHF. For the CDR3, the DNA is TGTGCCAGTAGTATAACGGATTCACCCCTCCACTTT.

This clonotype was seen at least ten times. V and J are TRBV28 and TRBJ2-7; 8 bases align to TRBD1. Germline V CDR1 and CDR2: MDHEN, SYDVKM. V trimming: 8 bases; J trimming: 2 bases; junction bases outside the gene matches: 2. The CDR3 runs to 12 residues. CDR3 amino acids: CASRDRTYEQYF. In DNA form, the CDR3 reads TGTGCCAGCCGGGACAGGACCTACGAGCAGTACTTC.

At least ten counts were recorded for this clonotype. This chain connects TRBV12-3 or TRBV12-4 to TRBJ2-3; the D call may be TRBD1 or TRBD2 (5 bases each). The length of the CDR3 is 17 residues. V gave up 8 bases and J gave up 2 bases, with 23 bases separating them. The CDR3 nucleotides are TGTGCCAGCCCTCTCGAGTCCGGGGCGAGGGTCACAGATACGCAGTATTTT. Its translation: CASPLESGARVTDTQYF.